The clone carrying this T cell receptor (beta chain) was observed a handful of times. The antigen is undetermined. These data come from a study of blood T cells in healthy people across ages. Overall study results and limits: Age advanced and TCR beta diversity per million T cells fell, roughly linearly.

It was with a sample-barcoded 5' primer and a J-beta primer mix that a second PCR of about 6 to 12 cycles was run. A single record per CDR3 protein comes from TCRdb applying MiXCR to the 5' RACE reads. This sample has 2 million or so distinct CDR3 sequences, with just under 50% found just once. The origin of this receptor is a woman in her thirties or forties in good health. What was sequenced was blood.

CDR3 residues: CASSLITGGGNQPQHF. CDR3 DNA sequence: TGTGCCAGCAGCCTAATCACAGGGGGCGGTAATCAGCCCCAGCATTTT. The chain employs TRBV7-2 and TRBJ1-5, with 9 bases aligning to TRBD1. The CDR3 totals 16 residues. The trim removed 5 bases at V and 4 bases at J, leaving 9 bases unmatched. The germline gives CDR1 SGHTA, CDR2 FQGNSA.